Reported below is one TCR beta chain. Antigen specificity is unknown. CDR1 and CDR2 from the germline V gene are MNHEY and SMNVEV (reference sequence). The CDR3 is 15 residues long. V was clipped by 5 bases and J by 3 bases, with 14 bases between them. The data were obtained in a study of shared clonotypes between healthy human individuals. General study findings and limits: Clonotype sharing across several donors was observed for about 5.2% of naive CD4 clonotypes. Researchers found naive subsets generally carried larger estimated richness than memory subsets.

Positive CCR7 selection of CD45RO-negative cells yielded the naive CD8 cells, and terminally differentiated effector memory CD45RA+ cells were excluded. Every donor was a Caucasian adult from Nashville, Tennessee. The run depth of the assay was deep. Clones were read by immunoSEQ multiplex PCR, and TCRdb kept only the in-frame ones, dropping some. This sample has about 580,000 clones; more than 95% occur once, and the top ten carry approximately 0.3%. The specimen was naive CD8+ T cells sorted from blood. The chain employs TRBV27 and TRBJ2-1; D may be TRBD1 (5 bases). The receptor's source is a man aged 25 to 40 in good health. The CDR3, as DNA: TGTGCCAGCAGTGCTACTTTCCAGGGCTACAATGAGCAGTTCTTC. Encoded protein: CASSATFQGYNEQFF.